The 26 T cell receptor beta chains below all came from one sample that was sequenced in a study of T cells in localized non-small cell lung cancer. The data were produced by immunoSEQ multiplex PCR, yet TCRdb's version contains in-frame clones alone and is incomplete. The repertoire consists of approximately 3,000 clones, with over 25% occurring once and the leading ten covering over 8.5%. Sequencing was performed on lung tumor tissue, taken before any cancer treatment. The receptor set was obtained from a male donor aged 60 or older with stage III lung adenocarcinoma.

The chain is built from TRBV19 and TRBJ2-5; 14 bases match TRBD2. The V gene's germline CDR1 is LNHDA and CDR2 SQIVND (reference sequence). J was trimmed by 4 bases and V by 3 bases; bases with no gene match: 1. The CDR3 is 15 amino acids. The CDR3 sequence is CASSMTSGRVETQYF. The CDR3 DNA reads TGTGCCAGTAGTATGACTAGCGGGAGGGTAGAGACCCAGTACTTC.

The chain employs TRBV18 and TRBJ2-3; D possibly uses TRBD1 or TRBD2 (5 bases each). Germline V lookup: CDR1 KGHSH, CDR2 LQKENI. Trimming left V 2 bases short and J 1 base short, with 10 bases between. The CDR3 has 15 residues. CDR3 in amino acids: CASSPWGTGTDTQYF. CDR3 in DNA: TGTGCCAGCTCACCATGGGGGACGGGCACAGATACGCAGTATTTT.

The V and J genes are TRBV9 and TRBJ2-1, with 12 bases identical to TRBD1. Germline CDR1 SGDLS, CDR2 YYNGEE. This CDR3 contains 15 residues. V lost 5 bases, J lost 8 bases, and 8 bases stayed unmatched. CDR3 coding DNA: TGTGCCAGCAGTTTGGCTGGGACAGGGGGCGATGAGCAGTTCTTC. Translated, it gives CASSLAGTGGDEQFF.

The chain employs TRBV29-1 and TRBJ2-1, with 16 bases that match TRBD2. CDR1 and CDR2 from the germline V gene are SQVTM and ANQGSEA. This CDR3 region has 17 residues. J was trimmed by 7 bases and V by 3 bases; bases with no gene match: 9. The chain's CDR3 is CSVDGTSGRALRNEQFF. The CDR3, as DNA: TGCAGCGTTGACGGGACTAGCGGGAGGGCCCTAAGGAATGAGCAGTTCTTC.

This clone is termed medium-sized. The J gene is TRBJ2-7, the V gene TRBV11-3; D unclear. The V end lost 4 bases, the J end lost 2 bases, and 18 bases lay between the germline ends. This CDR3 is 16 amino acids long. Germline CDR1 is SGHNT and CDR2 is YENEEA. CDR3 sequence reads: CASSSKAQDGTYEQYF. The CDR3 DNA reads TGTGCCAGCAGCTCGAAGGCCCAGGACGGAACCTACGAGCAGTACTTC. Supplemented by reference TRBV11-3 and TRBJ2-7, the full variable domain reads EAGVVQSPRYKIIEKKQPVAFWCNPISGHNTLYWYLQNLGQGPELLIRYENEEAVDDSQLPKDRFSAERLKGVDSTLKIQPAELGDSAVYLCASSSKAQDGTYEQYFGPGTRLTVT.

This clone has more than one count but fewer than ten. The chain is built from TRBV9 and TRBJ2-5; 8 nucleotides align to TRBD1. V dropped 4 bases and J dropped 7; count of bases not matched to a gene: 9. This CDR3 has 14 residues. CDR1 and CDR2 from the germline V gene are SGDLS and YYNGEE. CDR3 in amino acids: CASSPITRGRTQYF. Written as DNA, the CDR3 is TGTGCCAGCAGCCCAATCACCAGGGGGCGGACCCAGTACTTC. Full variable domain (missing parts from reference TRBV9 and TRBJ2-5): DSGVTQTPKHLITATGQRVTLRCSPRSGDLSVYWYQQSLDQGLQFLIQYYNGEERAKGNILERFSAQQFPDLHSELNLSSLELGDSALYFCASSPITRGRTQYFGPGTRLLVL.

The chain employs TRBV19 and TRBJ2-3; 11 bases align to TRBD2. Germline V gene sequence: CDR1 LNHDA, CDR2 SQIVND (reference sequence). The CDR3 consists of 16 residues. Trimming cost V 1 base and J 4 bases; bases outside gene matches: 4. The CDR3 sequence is CASSIASGGTSDTQYF. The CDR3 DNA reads TGTGCCAGTAGTATAGCTAGCGGGGGGACCTCAGATACGCAGTATTTT.

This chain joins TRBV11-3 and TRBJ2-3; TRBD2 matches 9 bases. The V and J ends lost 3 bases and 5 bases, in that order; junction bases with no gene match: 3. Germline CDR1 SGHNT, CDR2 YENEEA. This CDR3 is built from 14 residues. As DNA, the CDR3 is TGTGCCAGCAGCTTGGAGACTAGCGGAGATACGCAGTATTTT. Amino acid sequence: CASSLETSGDTQYF.

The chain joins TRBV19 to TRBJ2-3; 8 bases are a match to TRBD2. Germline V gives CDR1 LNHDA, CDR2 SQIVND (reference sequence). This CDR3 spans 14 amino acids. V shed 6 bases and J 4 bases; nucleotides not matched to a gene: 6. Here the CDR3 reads CASSERGPPDTQYF. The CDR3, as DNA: TGTGCCAGTAGCGAGCGGGGGCCCCCAGATACGCAGTATTTT.

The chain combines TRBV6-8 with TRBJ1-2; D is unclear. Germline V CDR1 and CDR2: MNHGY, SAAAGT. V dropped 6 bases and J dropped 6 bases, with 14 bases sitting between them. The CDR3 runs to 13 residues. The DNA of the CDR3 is TGTGCCAGCAGAGGAGGGCCCTTTGATGGCTACACCTTC. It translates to CASRGGPFDGYTF.

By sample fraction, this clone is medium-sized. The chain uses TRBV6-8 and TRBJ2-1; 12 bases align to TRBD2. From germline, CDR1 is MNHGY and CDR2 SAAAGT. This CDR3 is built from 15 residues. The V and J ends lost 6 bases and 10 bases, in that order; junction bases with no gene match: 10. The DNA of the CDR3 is TGTGCCAGCAGATACCCTAGCGGGGGGGCCTGGGAGCAGTTCTTC. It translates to CASRYPSGGAWEQFF.

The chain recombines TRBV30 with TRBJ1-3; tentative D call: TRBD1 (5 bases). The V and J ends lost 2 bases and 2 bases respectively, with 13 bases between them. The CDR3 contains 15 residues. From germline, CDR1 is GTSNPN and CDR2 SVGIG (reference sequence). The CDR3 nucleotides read TGTGCCTGGAGTACGGGGACCGCGGCTGGAAACACCATATATTTT. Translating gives CAWSTGTAAGNTIYF.

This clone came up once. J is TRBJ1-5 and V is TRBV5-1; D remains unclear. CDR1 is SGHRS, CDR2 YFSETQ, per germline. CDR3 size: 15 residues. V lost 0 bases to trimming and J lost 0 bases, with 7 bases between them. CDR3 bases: TGCGCCAGCAGCTTGGAAGGATTTAGCAATCAGCCCCAGCATTTT. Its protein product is CASSLEGFSNQPQHF.

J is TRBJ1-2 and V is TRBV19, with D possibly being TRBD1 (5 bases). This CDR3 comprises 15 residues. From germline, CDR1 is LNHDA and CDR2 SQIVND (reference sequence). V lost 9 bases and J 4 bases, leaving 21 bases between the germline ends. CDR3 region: CASQALGLDGYGYTF. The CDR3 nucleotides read TGTGCCAGCCAGGCCTTGGGACTCGACGGCTATGGCTACACCTTC.

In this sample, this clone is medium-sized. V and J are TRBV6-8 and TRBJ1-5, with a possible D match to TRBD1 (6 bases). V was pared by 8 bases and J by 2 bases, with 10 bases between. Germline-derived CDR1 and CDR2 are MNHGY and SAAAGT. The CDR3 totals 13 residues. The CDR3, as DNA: TGTGCCAGCGCATCAGGGGGCAATCAGCCCCAGCATTTT. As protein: CASASGGNQPQHF.

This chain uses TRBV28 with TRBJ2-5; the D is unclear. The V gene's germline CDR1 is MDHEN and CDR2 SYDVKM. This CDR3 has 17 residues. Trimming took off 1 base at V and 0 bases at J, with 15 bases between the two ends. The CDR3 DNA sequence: TGTGCCAGCAGTTTATTAGGGCAGGCCGTGTACCAAGAGACCCAGTACTTC. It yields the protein CASSLLGQAVYQETQYF.

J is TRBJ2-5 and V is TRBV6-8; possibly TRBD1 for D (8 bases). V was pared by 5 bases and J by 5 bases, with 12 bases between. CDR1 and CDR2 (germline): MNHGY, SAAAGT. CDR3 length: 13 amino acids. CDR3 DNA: TGTGCCAGCAGTCAACAGGGGGGGGAGACCCAGTACTTC. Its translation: CASSQQGGETQYF.

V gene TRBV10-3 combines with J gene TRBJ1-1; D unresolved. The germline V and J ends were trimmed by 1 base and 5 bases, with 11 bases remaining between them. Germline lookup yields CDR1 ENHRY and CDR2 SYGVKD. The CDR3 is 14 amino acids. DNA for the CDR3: TGTGCCATCAGTGAGTTGGAATCGGGGACTGAAGCTTTCTTT. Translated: CAISELESGTEAFF.

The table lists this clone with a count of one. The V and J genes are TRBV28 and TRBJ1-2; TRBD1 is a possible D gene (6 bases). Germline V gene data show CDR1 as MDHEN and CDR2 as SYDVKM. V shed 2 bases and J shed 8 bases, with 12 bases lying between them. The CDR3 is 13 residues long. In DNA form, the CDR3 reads TGTGCCAGCAGTTTACTAGGGGGTAGCGGCTACACCTTC. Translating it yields CASSLLGGSGYTF.

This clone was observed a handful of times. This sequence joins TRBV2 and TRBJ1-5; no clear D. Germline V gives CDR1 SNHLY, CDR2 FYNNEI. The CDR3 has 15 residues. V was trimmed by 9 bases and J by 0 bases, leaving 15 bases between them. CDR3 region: CASAKEDYSNQPQHF. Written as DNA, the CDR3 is TGTGCCAGTGCAAAGGAGGATTATAGCAATCAGCCCCAGCATTTT.

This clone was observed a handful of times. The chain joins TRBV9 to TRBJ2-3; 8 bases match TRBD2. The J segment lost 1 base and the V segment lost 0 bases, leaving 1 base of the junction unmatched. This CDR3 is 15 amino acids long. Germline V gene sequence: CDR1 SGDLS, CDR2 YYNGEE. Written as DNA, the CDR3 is TGTGCCAGCAGCGTAGATAGCGGGGGCACAGATACGCAGTATTTT. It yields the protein CASSVDSGGTDTQYF. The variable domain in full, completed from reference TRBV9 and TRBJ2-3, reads DSGVTQTPKHLITATGQRVTLRCSPRSGDLSVYWYQQSLDQGLQFLIQYYNGEERAKGNILERFSAQQFPDLHSELNLSSLELGDSALYFCASSVDSGGTDTQYFGPGTRLTVL.

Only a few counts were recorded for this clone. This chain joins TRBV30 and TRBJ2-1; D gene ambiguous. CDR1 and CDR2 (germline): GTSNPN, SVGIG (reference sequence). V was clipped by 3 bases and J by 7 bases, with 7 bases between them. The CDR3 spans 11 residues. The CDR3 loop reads CAWRRLNEQFF. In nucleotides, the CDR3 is TGTGCCTGGAGGAGATTGAATGAGCAGTTCTTC.

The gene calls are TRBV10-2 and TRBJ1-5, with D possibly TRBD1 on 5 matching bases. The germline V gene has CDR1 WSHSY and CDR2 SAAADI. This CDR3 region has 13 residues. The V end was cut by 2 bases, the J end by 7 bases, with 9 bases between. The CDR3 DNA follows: TGCGCCAGCAGTGAGAGGGGAGACCAGCCCCAGCATTTT. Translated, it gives CASSERGDQPQHF.

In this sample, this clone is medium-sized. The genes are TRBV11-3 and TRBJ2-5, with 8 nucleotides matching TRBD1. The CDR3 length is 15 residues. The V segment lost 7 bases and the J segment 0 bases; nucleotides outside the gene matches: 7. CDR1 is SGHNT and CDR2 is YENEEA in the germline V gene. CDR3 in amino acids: CASTPLQGDQETQYF. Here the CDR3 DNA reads TGTGCCAGCACCCCCCTACAGGGGGACCAAGAGACCCAGTACTTC.

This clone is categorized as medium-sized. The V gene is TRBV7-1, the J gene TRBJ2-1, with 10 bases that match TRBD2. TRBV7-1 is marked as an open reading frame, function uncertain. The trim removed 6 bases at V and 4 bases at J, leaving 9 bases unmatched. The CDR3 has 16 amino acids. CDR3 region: CASSPTTSGVYNEQFF. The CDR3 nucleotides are TGTGCCAGCAGTCCCACCACTAGCGGGGTTTACAATGAGCAGTTCTTC.

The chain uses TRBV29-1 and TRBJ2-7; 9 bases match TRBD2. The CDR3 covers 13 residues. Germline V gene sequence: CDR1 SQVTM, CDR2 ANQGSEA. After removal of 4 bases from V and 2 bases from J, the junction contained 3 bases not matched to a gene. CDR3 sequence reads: CSVGLAAPYEQYF. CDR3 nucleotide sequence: TGCAGCGTTGGACTAGCGGCACCCTACGAGCAGTACTTC.